This T cell receptor beta chain was captured in a study of response to subunit inactivated influenza vaccine (dated by TCRdb to between 2018 and 2020). Turning to the overall study: The study used deep quantitative T cell receptor repertoire profiling to track responses to a trivalent subunit inactivated influenza vaccine.

On the study overall, not on this receptor specifically: It was suggested by the authors that each seasonal influenza vaccination may recruit only a limited number of new T cells.

Including cysteine and phenylalanine, the CDR3 has 11 amino acids. This entry keeps only the CDR3 DNA: 33 bases, framed from base 1. Taken from the germline V gene, the CDR1 and CDR2 loops are MDHEN and SYDVKM. The library came from RT-PCR. Sequencing used an Illumina HiSeq 2500. Using fastp at Q25 and MiXCR, TCRdb reprocessed the public reads and kept productive beta chains. Each CDR3 protein appears once, grouped with its most common genes and DNA. This sample lists around 580,000 distinct CDR3 sequences; around 15% were detected once. The ten most abundant clones make up around 10% of the sample. For this clonotype: Its antigen is currently not known. No much larger clone exists at a distance of one base, and base qualities are not known.

The sequences come from PBMCs from blood, collected about 13 days after vaccination. This sequence originates from a middle-aged man who received an inactivated influenza vaccine. Donor details come from another sample of the same person, matched by shared clones. The rearrangement joined TRBV28 to TRBJ2-7; no D gene can be assigned with confidence. The CDR3 is CAAIGNYEQYF. The sequenced DNA: TGTGCTGCTATCGGAAACTACGAGCAGTACTTC.